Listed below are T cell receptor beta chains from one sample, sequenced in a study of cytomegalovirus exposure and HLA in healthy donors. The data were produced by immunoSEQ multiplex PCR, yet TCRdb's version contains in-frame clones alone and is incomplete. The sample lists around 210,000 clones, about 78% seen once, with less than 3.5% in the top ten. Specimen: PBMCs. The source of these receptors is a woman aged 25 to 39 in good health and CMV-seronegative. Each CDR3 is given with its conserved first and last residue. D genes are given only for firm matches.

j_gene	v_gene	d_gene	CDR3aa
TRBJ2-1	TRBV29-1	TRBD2	CSVYMRLAGDREQFF
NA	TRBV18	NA	CASSSSTGRNEQYF
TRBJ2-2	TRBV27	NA	CASNYRGGTGELFF
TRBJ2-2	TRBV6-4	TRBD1	CASSEEETGDTGELFF
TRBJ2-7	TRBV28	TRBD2	CASSLPRDSGIILTYEQYF
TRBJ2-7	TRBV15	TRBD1	CATSREGLGQGIFEQYF
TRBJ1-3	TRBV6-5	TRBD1	CASSTTGVSGNTIYF
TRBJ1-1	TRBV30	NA	CAWRGTEAFF
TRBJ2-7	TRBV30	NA	CAWSGISSLYEQYF
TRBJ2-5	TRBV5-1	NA	CASSAGWAGETQYF
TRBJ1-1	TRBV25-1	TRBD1	CASSRQGNTEAFF
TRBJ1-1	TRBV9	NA	CASSVDSRNTEAFF
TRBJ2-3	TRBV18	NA	CASSSTSDTDTQYF
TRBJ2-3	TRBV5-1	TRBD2	CASSLVAGVTDTQYF
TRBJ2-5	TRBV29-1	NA	CSVAVGGRGQETQYF
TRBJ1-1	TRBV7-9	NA	CASSLEPNTEAFF
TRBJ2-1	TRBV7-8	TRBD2	CASSLTGGGYNEQFF
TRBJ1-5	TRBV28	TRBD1	CASSSGQGDNQPQHF
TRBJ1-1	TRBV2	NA	CASSLLRRLDTEAFF